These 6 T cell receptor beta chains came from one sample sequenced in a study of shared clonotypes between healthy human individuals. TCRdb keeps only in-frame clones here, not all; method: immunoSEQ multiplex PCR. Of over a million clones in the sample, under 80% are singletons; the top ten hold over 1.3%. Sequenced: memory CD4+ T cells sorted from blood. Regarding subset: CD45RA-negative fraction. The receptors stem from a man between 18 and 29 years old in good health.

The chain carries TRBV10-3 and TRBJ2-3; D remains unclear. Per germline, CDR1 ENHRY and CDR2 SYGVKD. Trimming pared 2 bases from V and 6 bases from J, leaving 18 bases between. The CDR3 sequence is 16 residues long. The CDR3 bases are TGTGCCATCAGTGAGCCTCAAATGGGTGGGCGCGATACGCAGTATTTT. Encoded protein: CAISEPQMGGRDTQYF.

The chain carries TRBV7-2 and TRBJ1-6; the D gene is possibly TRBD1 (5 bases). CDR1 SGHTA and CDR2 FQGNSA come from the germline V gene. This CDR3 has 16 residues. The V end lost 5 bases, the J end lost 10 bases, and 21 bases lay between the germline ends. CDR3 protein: CASSPRQLLWGSPLHF. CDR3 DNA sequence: TGTGCCAGCAGCCCCCGACAGTTACTCTGGGGATCACCCCTCCACTTT.

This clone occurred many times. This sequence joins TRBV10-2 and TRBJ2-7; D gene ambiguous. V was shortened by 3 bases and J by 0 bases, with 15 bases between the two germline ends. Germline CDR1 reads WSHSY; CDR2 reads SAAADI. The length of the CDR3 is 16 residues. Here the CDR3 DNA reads TGCGCCAGCAGTGACCCAGGTGGCACAAGCTCCTACGAGCAGTACTTC. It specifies CASSDPGGTSSYEQYF.

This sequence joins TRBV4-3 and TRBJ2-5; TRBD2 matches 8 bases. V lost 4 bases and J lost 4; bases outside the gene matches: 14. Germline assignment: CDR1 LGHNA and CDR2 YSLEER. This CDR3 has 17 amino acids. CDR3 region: CASSPGAGREVGETQYF. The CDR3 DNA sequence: TGCGCCAGCAGCCCCGGGGCAGGGCGGGAGGTAGGAGAGACCCAGTACTTC.

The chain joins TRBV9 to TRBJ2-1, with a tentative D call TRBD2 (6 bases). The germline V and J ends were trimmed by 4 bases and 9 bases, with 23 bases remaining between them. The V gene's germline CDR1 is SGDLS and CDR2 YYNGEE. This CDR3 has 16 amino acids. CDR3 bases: TGTGCCAGCAGCCCCCAGGGCCTTGTTAGCGGCGGTGAGCAGTTCTTC. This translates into CASSPQGLVSGGEQFF.

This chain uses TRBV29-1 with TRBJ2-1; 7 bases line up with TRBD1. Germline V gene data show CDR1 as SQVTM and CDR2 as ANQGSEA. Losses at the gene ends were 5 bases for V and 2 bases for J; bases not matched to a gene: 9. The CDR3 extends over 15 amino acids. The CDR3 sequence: CSVPTGLSPYNEQFF. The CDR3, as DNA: TGCAGCGTTCCGACAGGGCTCTCACCCTACAATGAGCAGTTCTTC.